These 21 T cell receptor beta chains were all obtained from the same sample, sequenced in a study of blood T cell repertoires in COVID-19 (dated by TCRdb to about 2020). Receptors were amplified or captured by the immunoSEQ multiplex PCR assay. In TCRdb, the immuneACCESS table is reduced to in-frame sequences with V and J assigned. These tables do not hold every clone; where another copy was compared, an unresolved V gene accounts for under half, and the others remain unexplained. Within this sample are a few hundred thousand clones, with roughly 87% of them counted one time only. The ten biggest clones cover 8.9% of the sample. The sequenced sample consisted of PBMCs or T cells enriched from blood (not recorded which). The receptors come from a woman younger than 35 who had recovered from COVID-19.

The chain is built from TRBV7-2 and TRBJ1-2, with a tentative D call TRBD1 (5 bases). With 3 bases removed from V and 0 bases from J, the gap between germline ends came to 14 bases. CDR3 size: 16 residues. Germline CDR1 SGHTA, CDR2 FQGNSA. CDR3 nucleotides: TGTGCCAGCAGCTTCCTAACGGGGGGTACTAACTATGGCTACACCTTC. Translation gives CASSFLTGGTNYGYTF.

The chain uses TRBV5-1 and TRBJ1-3; 8 nucleotides align to TRBD1. This CDR3 has 14 amino acids. The germline V gene encodes CDR1 SGHRS and CDR2 YFSETQ. V was pared by 7 bases and J by 0 bases, with 3 bases of the junction left unmatched. CDR3 loop: CASSTGGSGNTIYF. DNA of the CDR3: TGCGCCAGCTCCACAGGGGGCTCTGGAAACACCATATATTTT.

This chain connects TRBV10-3 to TRBJ2-7, with no clear D. The ends were cut back, 2 bases at V and 3 bases at J, with 5 bases in the middle. Germline CDR1 and CDR2: ENHRY and SYGVKD. This CDR3 spans 12 amino acids. The CDR3 sequence is CAISEGGYEQYF. The CDR3 coding sequence is TGTGCCATCAGTGAGGGCGGCTACGAGCAGTACTTC.

The sample holds one count of this clone. V is TRBV28 and J is TRBJ1-4; perhaps TRBD1 as D (5 bases). Trimming pared 7 bases from V and 5 bases from J, leaving 20 bases between. The germline V gene has CDR1 MDHEN and CDR2 SYDVKM. The CDR3 covers 16 residues. The CDR3 sequence is CASTYPEGWGNEKLFF. The CDR3 nucleotides read TGTGCCAGCACCTACCCGGAGGGCTGGGGGAATGAAAAACTGTTTTTT.

The chain has TRBV19 and TRBJ1-1, with a weak D call TRBD1 (6 bases). Between the trimmed V and J ends, which lost 1 base and 5 bases, there was a span of 20 bases. Germline CDR1 LNHDA, CDR2 SQIVND (reference sequence). This CDR3 has 17 amino acids. CDR3 nucleotide sequence: TGTGCCAGTAGTATAGGAGTAAGGGAAGGGGGTAGGACTGAAGCTTTCTTT. Protein product: CASSIGVREGGRTEAFF.

The V call is TRBV5-4, the J call TRBJ1-2; 7 bases align to TRBD1. Per the germline V gene, CDR1 is SGHNT and CDR2 is YYREEE (reference sequence). J lost 0 bases, V lost 4 bases, and 6 bases had no gene match. The CDR3 is 15 amino acids. The DNA of the CDR3 is TGTGCCAGCAGCCCCGACAGGGCATCTAACTATGGCTACACCTTC. This codes for CASSPDRASNYGYTF.

The chain has TRBV24-1 and TRBJ2-1; 14 nucleotides align to TRBD2. This CDR3 has 16 residues. V shed 4 bases and J 4 bases; nucleotides not matched to a gene: 2. Germline CDR1 KGHDR, CDR2 SFDVKD. The CDR3: CATSERLAGGYNEQFF. The DNA of the CDR3 is TGTGCCACCAGTGAGAGACTAGCGGGAGGGTACAATGAGCAGTTCTTC.

This chain uses TRBV7-2 with TRBJ2-5; no definite D call. The CDR3 consists of 10 residues. With 6 bases removed from V and 4 bases from J, the gap between germline ends came to 3 bases. Germline CDR1 is SGHTA and CDR2 is FQGNSA. As DNA, the CDR3 is TGTGCCAGCAGTATAGAGACCCAGTACTTC. As protein: CASSIETQYF.

J is TRBJ1-1 and V is TRBV12-3 or TRBV12-4; maybe TRBD1 (5 bases). The CDR3 contains 12 residues. Between the trimmed V and J ends, which lost 6 bases and 14 bases, there was a span of 19 bases. CDR3 nucleotide sequence: TGTGCCAGCAGGCCGATCACAGGCGAAATGTTCTTT. Translation gives CASRPITGEMFF.

The J gene is TRBJ2-7, the V gene TRBV6-2 or TRBV6-3; D is undetermined. Germline-derived CDR1 and CDR2 are MNHEY and SVGEGT. The CDR3 runs 13 residues. V gave up 5 bases and J gave up 2 bases, with 10 bases separating them. CDR3 residues: CASSGEVAYEQYF. CDR3 DNA: TGTGCCAGCAGTGGAGAGGTCGCCTACGAGCAGTACTTC.

The V call is TRBV4-2, the J call TRBJ2-1, with a tentative D call TRBD1 (6 bases). CDR3 length: 16 amino acids. The ends were cut back, 1 base at V and 5 bases at J, with 15 bases in the middle. The germline V gene has CDR1 LGHNA and CDR2 YNFKEQ. CDR3 DNA sequence: TGTGCCAGCAGCCAAGTGTCGGCAGAGGGGGACAATGAGCAGTTCTTC. Translated, it gives CASSQVSAEGDNEQFF.

About this clone: Other DNA sequences in the sample encode the same CDR3. This sequence joins TRBV7-2 and TRBJ1-4; a weak D match, TRBD1 (5 bases). Germline V gives CDR1 SGHTA, CDR2 FQGNSA. CDR3 length: 15 amino acids. V shed 1 base and J shed 2 bases, with 8 bases lying between them. For the CDR3, the DNA is TGTGCCAGCAGCTTAGACGGGGGGACTAATGAAAAACTGTTTTTT. Translated: CASSLDGGTNEKLFF.

The rearrangement links TRBV5-1 to TRBJ1-1, with D maybe TRBD1 (6 bases). Germline CDR1 is SGHRS and CDR2 is YFSETQ. The V and J ends lost 3 bases and 0 bases respectively, with 9 bases between them. The CDR3 runs to 14 residues. This chain's CDR3 is CASSSTGLNTEAFF. Here the CDR3 DNA reads TGCGCCAGCAGCTCGACAGGCTTGAACACTGAAGCTTTCTTT.

V is TRBV7-8 and J is TRBJ1-2; TRBD1 agrees at 9 bases. This CDR3 comprises 13 residues. Trimming took 3 bases from V and 10 from J; bases not matched to a gene: 6. CDR1 is SGHVS and CDR2 is FQNEAQ in the germline V gene. Here the CDR3 reads CASSFTGTGSYTF. DNA of the CDR3: TGTGCCAGCAGCTTTACCGGGACAGGGTCCTACACCTTC.

Comment on this clone: The germline gene is not matched at one end of the junction; a read error may be the cause. The gene calls are TRBV5-4 and TRBJ2-7; D might be TRBD1 (7 bases). This CDR3 is 13 amino acids long. In germline, CDR1 is SGHNT, CDR2 YYREEE (reference sequence). In nucleotides, the CDR3 is TGTGCCAGCAGGTTGGAGGGGGACAGCGAGCAGTACTTC. This codes for CASRLEGDSEQYF.

The genes are TRBV29-1 and TRBJ2-7, with unresolved D. Between the trimmed V and J ends, which lost 3 bases and 1 base, there was a span of 10 bases. The CDR3 has 13 residues. The germline V gene has CDR1 SQVTM and CDR2 ANQGSEA. CDR3 region: CSVDRDGSYEQYF. The CDR3 DNA reads TGCAGCGTTGATCGCGACGGGTCCTACGAGCAGTACTTC.

The chain links TRBV30 to TRBJ1-2; tentative D call: TRBD1 (6 bases). V was shortened by 2 bases and J by 5 bases, with 15 bases between the two germline ends. The germline CDR1 and CDR2 sequences are GTSNPN and SVGIG (reference sequence). The CDR3 length is 14 residues. CDR3 nucleotides: TGTGCCTGGAGTCGGGGGGCGGTAGGGTATGGCTACACCTTC. This codes for CAWSRGAVGYGYTF.

The rearrangement links TRBV6-2 or TRBV6-3 to TRBJ1-6; TRBD1 aligns across 7 bases. Germline V gene lookup returns CDR1 MNHEY and CDR2 SVGEGT. Trimming cost V 5 bases and J 10 bases; bases outside gene matches: 14. The CDR3 loop spans 16 amino acids. CDR3 loop: CASSLMEPGGGSPLHF. The CDR3 region has the DNA TGTGCCAGCAGTCTGATGGAACCAGGGGGAGGATCACCCCTCCACTTT.

J is TRBJ2-1 and V is TRBV28; 13 bases line up with TRBD2. Looked up from germline, CDR1 is MDHEN and CDR2 is SYDVKM. The CDR3 is 17 amino acids. The junction had 10 bases not matched to a gene; V was cut back by 4 bases and J by 7 bases. CDR3 in amino acids: CASSSLAGGGMGNEQFF. The DNA for the CDR3 is TGTGCCAGCAGTTCACTAGCGGGAGGGGGGATGGGAAATGAGCAGTTCTTC.

The chain is built from TRBV5-6 and TRBJ2-2; perhaps TRBD1 as D (6 bases). Trimming removed 4 bases at V and 9 bases at J, with 13 bases between. The CDR3 runs 13 residues. Germline V gives CDR1 SGHDT, CDR2 YYEEEE. CDR3: CASSRTVNRELFF. The CDR3 nucleotides are TGTGCCAGCAGCCGGACAGTGAACCGGGAGCTGTTTTTT.

This clone was detected only once. The J gene is TRBJ1-6, the V gene TRBV9; 7 nucleotides align to TRBD1. Germline V gives CDR1 SGDLS, CDR2 YYNGEE. V lost 4 bases, J lost 2 bases, and 21 bases stayed unmatched. The CDR3 has 21 amino acids. The CDR3 region has the DNA TGTGCCAGCAGCCATCCGGAACAGGGGTCCAGGCCTCCCCCCTATAATTCACCCCTCCACTTT. It specifies CASSHPEQGSRPPPYNSPLHF.